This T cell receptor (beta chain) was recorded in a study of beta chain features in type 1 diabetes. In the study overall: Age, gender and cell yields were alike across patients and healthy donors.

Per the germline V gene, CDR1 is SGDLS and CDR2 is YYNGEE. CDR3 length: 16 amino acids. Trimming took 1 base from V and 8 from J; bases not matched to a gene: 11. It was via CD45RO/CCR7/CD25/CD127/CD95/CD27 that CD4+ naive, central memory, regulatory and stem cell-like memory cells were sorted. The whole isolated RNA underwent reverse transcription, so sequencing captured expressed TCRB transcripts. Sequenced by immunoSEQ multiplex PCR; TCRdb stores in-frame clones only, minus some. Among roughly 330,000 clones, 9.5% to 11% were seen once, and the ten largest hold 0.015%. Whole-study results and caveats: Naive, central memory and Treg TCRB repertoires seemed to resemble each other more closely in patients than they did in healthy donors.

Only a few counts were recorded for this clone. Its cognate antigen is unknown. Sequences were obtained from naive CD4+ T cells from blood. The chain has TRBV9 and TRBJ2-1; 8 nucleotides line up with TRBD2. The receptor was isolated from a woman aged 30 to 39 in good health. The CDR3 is CASSVSTGGPFHEQFF. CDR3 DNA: TGTGCCAGCAGCGTATCGACGGGAGGGCCTTTCCATGAGCAGTTCTTC.